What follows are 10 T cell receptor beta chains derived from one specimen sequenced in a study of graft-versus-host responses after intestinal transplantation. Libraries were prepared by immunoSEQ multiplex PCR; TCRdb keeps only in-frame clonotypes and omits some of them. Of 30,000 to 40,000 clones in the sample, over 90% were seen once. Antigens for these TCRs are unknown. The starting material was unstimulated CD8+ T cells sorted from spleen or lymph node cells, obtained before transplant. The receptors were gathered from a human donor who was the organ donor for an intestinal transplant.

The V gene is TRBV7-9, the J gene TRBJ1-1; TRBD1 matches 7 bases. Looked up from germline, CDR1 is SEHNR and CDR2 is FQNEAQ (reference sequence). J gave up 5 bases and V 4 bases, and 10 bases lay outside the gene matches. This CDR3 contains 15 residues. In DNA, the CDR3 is TGTGCCAGCAGCTACACTAGACAGGGAAATACTGAAGCTTTCTTT. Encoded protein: CASSYTRQGNTEAFF. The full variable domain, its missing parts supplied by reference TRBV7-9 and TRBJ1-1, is DTGVSQNPRHKITKRGQNVTFRCDPISEHNRLYWYRQTLGQGPEFLTYFQNEAQLEKSRLLSDRFSAERPKGSFSTLEIQRTEQGDSAMYLCASSYTRQGNTEAFFGQGTRLTVV.

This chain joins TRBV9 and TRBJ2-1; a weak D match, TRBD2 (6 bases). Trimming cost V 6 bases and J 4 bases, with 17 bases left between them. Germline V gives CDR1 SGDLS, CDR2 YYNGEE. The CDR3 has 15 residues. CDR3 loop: CASTSGLEGYNEQFF. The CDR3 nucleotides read TGTGCCAGCACCTCCGGACTGGAGGGTTACAATGAGCAGTTCTTC.

The CDR3 protein is CASSLLPNLADLNTGELFF. CDR3 in DNA: TGCGCCAGCAGCCTGCTGCCGAACTTAGCGGACCTAAACACCGGGGAGCTGTTTTTT. The V and J genes are TRBV5-1 and TRBJ2-2, with D perhaps TRBD2 (6 bases). The CDR3 is made up of 19 amino acids. Germline V lookup: CDR1 SGHRS, CDR2 YFSETQ. Trimming pared 4 bases from V and 2 bases from J, leaving 24 bases between.

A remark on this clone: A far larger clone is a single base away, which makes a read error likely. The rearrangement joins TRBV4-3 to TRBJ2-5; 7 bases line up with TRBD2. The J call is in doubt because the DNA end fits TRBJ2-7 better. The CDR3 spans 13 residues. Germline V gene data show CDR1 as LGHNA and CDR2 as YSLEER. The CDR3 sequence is CASSRGLAYEQYF. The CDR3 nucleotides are TGCGCCAGCAGCCGCGGACTAGCCTACGAGCAGTACTTC.

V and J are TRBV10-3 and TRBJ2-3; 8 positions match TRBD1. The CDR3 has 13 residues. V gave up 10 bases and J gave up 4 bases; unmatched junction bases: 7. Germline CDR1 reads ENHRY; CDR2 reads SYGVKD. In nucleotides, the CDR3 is TGTGCCACAGGGGGCGCGGGATCAGATACGCAGTATTTT. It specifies CATGGAGSDTQYF.

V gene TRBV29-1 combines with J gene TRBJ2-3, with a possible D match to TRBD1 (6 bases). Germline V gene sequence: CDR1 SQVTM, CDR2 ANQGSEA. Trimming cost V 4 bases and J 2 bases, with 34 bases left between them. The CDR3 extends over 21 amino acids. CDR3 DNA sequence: TGCAGCGTTGTTCTTTACAACAGGCCCGTTGGGGGCGTTTACTACACAGATACGCAGTATTTT. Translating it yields CSVVLYNRPVGGVYYTDTQYF.

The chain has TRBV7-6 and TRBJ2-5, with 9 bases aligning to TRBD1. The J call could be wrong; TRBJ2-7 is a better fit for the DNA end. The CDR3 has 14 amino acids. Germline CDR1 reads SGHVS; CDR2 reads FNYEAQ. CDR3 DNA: TGTGCCAGCAGCCCGGGACAGGGTCCCTACGAGCAGTACTTC. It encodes CASSPGQGPYEQYF.

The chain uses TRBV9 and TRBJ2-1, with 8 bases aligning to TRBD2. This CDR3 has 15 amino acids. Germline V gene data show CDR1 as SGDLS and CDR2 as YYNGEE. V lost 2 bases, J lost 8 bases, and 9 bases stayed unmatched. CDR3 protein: CASSVRTSWRDEQFF. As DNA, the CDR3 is TGTGCCAGCAGCGTCAGGACTAGCTGGAGGGATGAGCAGTTCTTC.

This chain's CDR3 is CASSGDRGRNEQFF. The DNA for the CDR3 is TGTGCCAGCAGCGGCGACAGGGGGCGAAATGAGCAGTTCTTC. The chain links TRBV9 to TRBJ2-1; 10 nucleotides line up with TRBD1. Germline CDR1 reads SGDLS; CDR2 reads YYNGEE. The ends lost 3 bases at V and 7 bases at J; junction bases unmatched: 4. CDR3 length: 14 amino acids.

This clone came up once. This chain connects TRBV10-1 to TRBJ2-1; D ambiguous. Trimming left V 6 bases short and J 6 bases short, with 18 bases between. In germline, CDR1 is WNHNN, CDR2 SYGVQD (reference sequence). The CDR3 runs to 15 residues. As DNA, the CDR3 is TGCGCCAGCAGAGTCCCGCACATTTCCCGCAATGAGCAGTTCTTC. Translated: CASRVPHISRNEQFF.